This T cell receptor beta chain was profiled in a study of blood T cell repertoires in COVID-19. Assay: immunoSEQ multiplex PCR; the TCRdb copy retains only in-frame clones and omits some. The sample carries approximately 46,000 clones, about nine tenths recorded once. The CDR3 extends over 16 amino acids. V was pared by 6 bases and J by 2 bases, with 6 bases of the junction left unmatched. Germline values: CDR1 MDHEN, CDR2 SYDVKM. This clonotype originated in a man between 60 and 75 years old with active or convalescent COVID-19. V and J are TRBV28 and TRBJ1-4; the match to TRBD1 covers 10 bases. The sample comprised peripheral blood. The CDR3, as DNA: TGTGCCAGCAGCAGACAGGGGGCGTCGACTAATGAAAAACTGTTTTTT. Translated: CASSRQGASTNEKLFF.